This TCR beta chain was identified in a study of T cells in Graves' hyperthyroidism and ophthalmopathy. V lost 7 bases and J lost 3, with 16 bases in between. This CDR3 spans 13 amino acids. Germline V CDR1 and CDR2: DFQATT, SNEGSKA (reference sequence). This clonotype occurred many times. TCR beta CDR3 sequences were amplified from RNA transcripts. The study used the HTBI primer set for a first-round RT-PCR of the TCR CDR3. TCRdb called the multiplex PCR reads again in MiXCR, with one record for every CDR3 protein. The sample lists 600,000 to 900,000 distinct CDR3 sequences, less than 20% occurring once.

Sequencing input: blood. The clonotype comes from a man younger than 35 with Graves' hyperthyroidism. This sequence joins TRBV20-1 and TRBJ2-7; D gene uncertain. CDR3 bases: TGCAGTGGGCGTGCCGGCTGGGGCTACGAGCAGTACTTC. Encoded protein: CSGRAGWGYEQYF.